Reported below is one TCR beta chain. Its antigen is still unknown. At the DNA level, this CDR3 is encoded by other sequences in the same sample as well. The sample is drawn from a study of CD8+ T cells in alopecia areata. Reverse transcription of extracted RNA yielded cDNA, which provided the sequencing template. Sequencing used immunoSEQ multiplex PCR; TCRdb keeps in-frame clones, though not all of them. The data hold over 150,000 clones, with 55% to 75% observed a single time. With V trimmed by 6 bases and J by 0 bases, 4 bases remained unmatched. There are 15 residues in the CDR3. Germline assignment: CDR1 MNHEY and CDR2 SVGAGI. Study findings and constraints: Possibly as an HLA-related effect, TCR sharing across patients appeared less clear than in mice.

Treatment defined: oral pan-JAK inhibitor, 5-10 mg twice daily. Both CD4+ and CD8+ T cells were separated by sorting PBMCs. Sequences were derived from CD4+ T cells sorted from blood, sampled at week 24, from a patient treated with tofacitinib. This receptor was obtained from a human donor with alopecia areata. The chain links TRBV6-5 to TRBJ2-1, with 8 bases lining up with TRBD2. CDR3 sequence reads: CASRGSGSSYNEQFF. The CDR3 DNA reads as TGTGCCAGCAGGGGAAGCGGGAGCTCCTACAATGAGCAGTTCTTC.